This T cell receptor beta chain emerged from a study of Ad26.COV2.S vaccination and SARS-CoV-2 variants. For the study at large: Once, or twice with 56 days between doses, Ad26.COV2.S was given intramuscularly.

Method: immunoSEQ multiplex PCR; TCRdb's copy keeps in-frame clones and lacks some. The sample includes some 250,000 clones, approximately 87% of them seen just once. A word on this clone: Antigen specificity is unknown.

General study findings and limits: Vaccine recipients had higher spike-specific TCR breadth than placebo recipients.

Treatment noted: 15 to 20 received Ad26.COV2.S at low or high dose, single or two shots; several received placebo; per-sample allocation not given. Day 63 after the first injection of vaccine or placebo was the sampling time. Donation came from an adult in Boston who was aged 18-55 years. An Ad26 vector that expressed Wuhan-strain SARS-CoV-2 spike constituted the vaccine. Germline assignment: CDR1 MGHRA and CDR2 YSYEKL. Trimming removed 0 bases at V and 4 bases at J, with 11 bases between. CDR3 size: 15 residues. This receptor was obtained from a person aged 18-60 years who received the Ad26.COV2.S COVID-19 vaccine or a placebo. The chain combines TRBV4-1 with TRBJ2-3; D call uncertain. The source material was peripheral blood, sampled in a trial of Ad26.COV2.S vaccine versus placebo. DNA of the CDR3: TGCGCCAGCAGCCAAGATCGTCTGTTGGCAGATACGCAGTATTTT. It encodes CASSQDRLLADTQYF.